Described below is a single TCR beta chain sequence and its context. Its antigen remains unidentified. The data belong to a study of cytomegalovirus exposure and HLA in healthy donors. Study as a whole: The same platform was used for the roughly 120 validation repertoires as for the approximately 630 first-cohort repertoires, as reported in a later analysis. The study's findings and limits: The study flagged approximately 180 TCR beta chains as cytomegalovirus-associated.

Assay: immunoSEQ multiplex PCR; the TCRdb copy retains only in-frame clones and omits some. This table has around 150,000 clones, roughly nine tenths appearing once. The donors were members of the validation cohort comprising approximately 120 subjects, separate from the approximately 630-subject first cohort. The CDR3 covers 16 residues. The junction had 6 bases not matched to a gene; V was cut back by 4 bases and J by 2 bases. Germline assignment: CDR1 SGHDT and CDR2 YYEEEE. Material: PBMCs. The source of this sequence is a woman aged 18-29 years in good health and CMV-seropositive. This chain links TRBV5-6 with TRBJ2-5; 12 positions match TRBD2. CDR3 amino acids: CASSRGLAGKQETQYF. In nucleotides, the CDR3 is TGTGCCAGCAGCCGGGGACTAGCGGGCAAACAAGAGACCCAGTACTTC.